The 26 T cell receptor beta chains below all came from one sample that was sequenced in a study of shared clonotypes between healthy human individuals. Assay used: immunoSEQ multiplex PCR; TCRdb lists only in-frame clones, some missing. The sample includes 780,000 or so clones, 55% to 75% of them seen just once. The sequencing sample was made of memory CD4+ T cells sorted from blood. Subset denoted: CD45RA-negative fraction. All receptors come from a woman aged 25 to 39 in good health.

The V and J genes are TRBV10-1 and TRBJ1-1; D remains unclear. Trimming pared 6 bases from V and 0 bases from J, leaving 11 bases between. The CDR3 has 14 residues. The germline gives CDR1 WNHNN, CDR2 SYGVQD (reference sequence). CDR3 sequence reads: CASSNSPLNTEAFF. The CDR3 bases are TGCGCCAGCAGCAACTCACCGCTGAACACTGAAGCTTTCTTT.

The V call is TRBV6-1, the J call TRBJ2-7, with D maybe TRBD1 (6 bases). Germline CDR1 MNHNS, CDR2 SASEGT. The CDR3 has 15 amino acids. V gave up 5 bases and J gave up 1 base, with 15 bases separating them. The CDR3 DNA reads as TGTGCCAGCAGTAGACAGGCGACCCGTTCCTACGAGCAGTACTTC. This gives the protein CASSRQATRSYEQYF.

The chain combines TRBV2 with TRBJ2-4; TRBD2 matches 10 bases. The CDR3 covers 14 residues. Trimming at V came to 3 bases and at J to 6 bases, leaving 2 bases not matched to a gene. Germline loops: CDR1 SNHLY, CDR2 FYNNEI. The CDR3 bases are TGTGCCAGCAGTGATACTAGCGGGATAAACATTCAGTACTTC. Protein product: CASSDTSGINIQYF. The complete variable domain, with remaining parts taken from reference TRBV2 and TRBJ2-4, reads EPEVTQTPSHQVTQMGQEVILRCVPISNHLYFYWYRQILGQKVEFLVSFYNNEISEKSEIFDDQFSVERPDGSNFTLKIRSTKLEDSAMYFCASSDTSGINIQYFGAGTRLSVL.

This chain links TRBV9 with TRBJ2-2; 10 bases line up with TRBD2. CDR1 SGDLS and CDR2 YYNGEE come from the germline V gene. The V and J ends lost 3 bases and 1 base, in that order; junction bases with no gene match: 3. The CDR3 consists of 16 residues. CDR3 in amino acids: CASSGLAGQNTGELFF. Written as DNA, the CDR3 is TGTGCCAGCAGCGGACTAGCGGGTCAGAACACCGGGGAGCTGTTTTTT.

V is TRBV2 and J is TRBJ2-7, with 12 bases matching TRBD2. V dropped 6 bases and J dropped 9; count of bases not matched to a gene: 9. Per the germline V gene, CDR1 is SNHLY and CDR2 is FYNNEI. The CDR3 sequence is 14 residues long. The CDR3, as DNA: TGTGCCAGCAGAGCCAAACTAGCGGGAGGCGGGCAGTACTTC. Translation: CASRAKLAGGGQYF. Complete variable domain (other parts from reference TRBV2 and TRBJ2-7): EPEVTQTPSHQVTQMGQEVILRCVPISNHLYFYWYRQILGQKVEFLVSFYNNEISEKSEIFDDQFSVERPDGSNFTLKIRSTKLEDSAMYFCASRAKLAGGGQYFGPGTRLTVT.

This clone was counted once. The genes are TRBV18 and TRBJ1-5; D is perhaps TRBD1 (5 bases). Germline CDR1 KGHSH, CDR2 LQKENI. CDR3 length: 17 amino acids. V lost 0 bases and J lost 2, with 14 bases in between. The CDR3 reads CASSPPRGEKGNQPQHF. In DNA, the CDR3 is TGTGCCAGCTCACCACCTAGGGGCGAAAAAGGCAATCAGCCCCAGCATTTT.

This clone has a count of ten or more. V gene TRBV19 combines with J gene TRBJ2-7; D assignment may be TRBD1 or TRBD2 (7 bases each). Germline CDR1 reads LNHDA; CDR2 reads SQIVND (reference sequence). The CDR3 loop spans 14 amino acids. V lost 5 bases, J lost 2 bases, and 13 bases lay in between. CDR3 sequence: CASSSGGEPYEQYF. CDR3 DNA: TGTGCCAGTAGTTCAGGGGGGGAACCCTACGAGCAGTACTTC.

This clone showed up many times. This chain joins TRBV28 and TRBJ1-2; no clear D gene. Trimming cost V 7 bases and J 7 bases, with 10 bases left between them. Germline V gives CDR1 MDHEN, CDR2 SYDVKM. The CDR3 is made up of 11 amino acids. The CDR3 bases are TGTGCCAGCATGTGGTCTGCTGGCTACACCTTC. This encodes CASMWSAGYTF.

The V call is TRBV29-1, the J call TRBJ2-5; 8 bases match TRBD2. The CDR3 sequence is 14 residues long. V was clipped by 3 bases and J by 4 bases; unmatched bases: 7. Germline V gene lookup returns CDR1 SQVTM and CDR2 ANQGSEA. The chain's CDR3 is CSVERQAGVETQYF. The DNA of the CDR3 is TGCAGCGTTGAGCGACAAGCGGGAGTAGAGACCCAGTACTTC.

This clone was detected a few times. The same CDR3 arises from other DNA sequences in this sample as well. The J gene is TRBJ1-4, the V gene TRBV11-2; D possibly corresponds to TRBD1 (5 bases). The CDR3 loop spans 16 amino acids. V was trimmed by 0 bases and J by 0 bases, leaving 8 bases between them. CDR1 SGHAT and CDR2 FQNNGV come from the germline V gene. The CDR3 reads CASSLDRDATNEKLFF. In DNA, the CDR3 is TGTGCCAGCAGCTTAGATAGGGACGCAACTAATGAAAAACTGTTTTTT. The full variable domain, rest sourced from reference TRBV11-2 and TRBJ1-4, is EAGVAQSPRYKIIEKRQSVAFWCNPISGHATLYWYQQILGQGPKLLIQFQNNGVVDDSQLPKDRFSAERLKGVDSTLKIQPAKLEDSAVYLCASSLDRDATNEKLFFGSGTQLSVL.

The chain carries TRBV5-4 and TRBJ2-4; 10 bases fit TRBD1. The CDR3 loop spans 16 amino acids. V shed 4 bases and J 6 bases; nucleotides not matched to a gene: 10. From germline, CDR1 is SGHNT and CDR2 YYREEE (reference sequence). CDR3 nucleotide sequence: TGTGCCAGCAGCGCTACACTGGGACAGGGGCGAAACATTCAGTACTTC. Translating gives CASSATLGQGRNIQYF.

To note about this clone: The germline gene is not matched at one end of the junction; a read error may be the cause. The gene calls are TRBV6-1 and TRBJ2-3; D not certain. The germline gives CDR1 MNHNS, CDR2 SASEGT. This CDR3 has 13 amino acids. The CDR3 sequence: CASSEARLDTQYF. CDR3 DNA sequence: TGTGCCAGCAGCGAAGCGAGGTTGGATACGCAGTATTTT.

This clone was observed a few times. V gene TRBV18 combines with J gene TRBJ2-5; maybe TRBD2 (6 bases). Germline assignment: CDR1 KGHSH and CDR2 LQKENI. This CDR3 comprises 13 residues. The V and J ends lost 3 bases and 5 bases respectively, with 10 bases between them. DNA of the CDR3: TGTGCCAGCTCACCCCCCCGGGGGGAGACCCAGTACTTC. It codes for CASSPPRGETQYF. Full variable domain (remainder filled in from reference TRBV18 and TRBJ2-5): NAGVMQNPRHLVRRRGQEARLRCSPMKGHSHVYWYRQLPEEGLKFMVYLQKENIIDESGMPKERFSAEFPKEGPSILRIQQVVRGDSAAYFCASSPPRGETQYFGPGTRLLVL.

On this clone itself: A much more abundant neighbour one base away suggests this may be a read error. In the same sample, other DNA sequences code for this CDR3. Written as DNA, the CDR3 is TGTGCCAGCAGTACCTACAATGAGCAGTTCTTC. Amino acid sequence: CASSTYNEQFF. The genes are TRBV28 and TRBJ2-1; D is unresolved. Looked up from germline, CDR1 is MDHEN and CDR2 is SYDVKM. V was pared by 5 bases and J by 2 bases, with 1 base between. This CDR3 has 11 residues.

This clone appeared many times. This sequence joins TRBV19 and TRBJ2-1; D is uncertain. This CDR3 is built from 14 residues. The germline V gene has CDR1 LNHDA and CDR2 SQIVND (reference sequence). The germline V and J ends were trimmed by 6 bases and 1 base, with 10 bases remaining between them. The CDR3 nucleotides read TGTGCCAGTAGCTTGGGTATGTCCTACAATGAGCAGTTCTTC. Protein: CASSLGMSYNEQFF.

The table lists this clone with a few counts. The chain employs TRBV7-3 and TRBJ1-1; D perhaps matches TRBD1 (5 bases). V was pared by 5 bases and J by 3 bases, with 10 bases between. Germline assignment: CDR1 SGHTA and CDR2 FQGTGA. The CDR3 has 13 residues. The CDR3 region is CASSVDSDTEAFF. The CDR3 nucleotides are TGTGCCAGCAGCGTTGACAGCGACACTGAAGCTTTCTTT.

CDR3 amino acids: CASSFTTGGTATYNEQFF. Here the CDR3 DNA reads TGTGCCAGCAGCTTTACCACGGGGGGGACTGCCACTTACAATGAGCAGTTCTTC. This chain connects TRBV11-2 to TRBJ2-1, with 8 positions matching TRBD2. Germline lookup yields CDR1 SGHAT and CDR2 FQNNGV. The junction had 14 bases not matched to a gene; V was cut back by 3 bases and J by 4 bases. The CDR3 has 18 amino acids.

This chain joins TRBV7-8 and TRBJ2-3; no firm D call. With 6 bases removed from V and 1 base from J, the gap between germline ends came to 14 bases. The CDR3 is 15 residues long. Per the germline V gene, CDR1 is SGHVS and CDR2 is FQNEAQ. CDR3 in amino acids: CASSPTRLGTDTQYF. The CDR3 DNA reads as TGTGCCAGCAGTCCCACCCGGCTGGGCACAGATACGCAGTATTTT.

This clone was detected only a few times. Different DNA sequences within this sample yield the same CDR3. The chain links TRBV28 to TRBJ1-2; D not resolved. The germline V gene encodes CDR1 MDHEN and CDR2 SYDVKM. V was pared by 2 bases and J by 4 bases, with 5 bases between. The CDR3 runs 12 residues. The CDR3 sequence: CASSLGTYGYTF. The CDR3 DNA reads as TGTGCCAGCAGTTTAGGAACCTATGGCTACACCTTC.

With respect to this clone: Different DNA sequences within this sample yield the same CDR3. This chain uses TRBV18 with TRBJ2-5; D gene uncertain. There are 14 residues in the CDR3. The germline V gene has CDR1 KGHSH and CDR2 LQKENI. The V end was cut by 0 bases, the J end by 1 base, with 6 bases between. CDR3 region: CASSPPGLQETQYF. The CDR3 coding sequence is TGTGCCAGCTCACCACCGGGCCTCCAAGAGACCCAGTACTTC.

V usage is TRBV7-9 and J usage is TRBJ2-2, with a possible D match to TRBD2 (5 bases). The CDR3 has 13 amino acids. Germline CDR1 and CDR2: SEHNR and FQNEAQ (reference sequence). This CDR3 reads CAVDYAVDGELFF. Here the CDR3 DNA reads TGTGCAGTCGACTATGCCGTGGACGGGGAGCTGTTTTTT. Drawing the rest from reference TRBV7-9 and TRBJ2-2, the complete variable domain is DTGVSQNPRHKITKRGQNVTFRCDPISEHNRLYWYRQTLGQGPEFLTYFQNEAQLEKSRLLSDRFSAERPKGSFSTLEIQRTEQGDSAMYLCAVDYAVDGELFFGEGSRLTVL.

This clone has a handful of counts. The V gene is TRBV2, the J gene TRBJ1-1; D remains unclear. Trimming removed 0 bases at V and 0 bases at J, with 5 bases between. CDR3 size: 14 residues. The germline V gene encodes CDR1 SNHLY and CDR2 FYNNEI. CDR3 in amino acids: CASSEASLNTEAFF. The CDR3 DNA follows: TGTGCCAGCAGTGAAGCGAGTCTGAACACTGAAGCTTTCTTT.

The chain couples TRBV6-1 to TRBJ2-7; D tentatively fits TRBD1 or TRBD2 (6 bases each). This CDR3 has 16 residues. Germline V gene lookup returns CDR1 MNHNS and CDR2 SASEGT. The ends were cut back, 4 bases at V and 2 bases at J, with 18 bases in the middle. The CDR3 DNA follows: TGTGCCAGCAGTGCCGCCGGGGGCGATAACCCCTACGAGCAGTACTTC. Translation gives CASSAAGGDNPYEQYF.

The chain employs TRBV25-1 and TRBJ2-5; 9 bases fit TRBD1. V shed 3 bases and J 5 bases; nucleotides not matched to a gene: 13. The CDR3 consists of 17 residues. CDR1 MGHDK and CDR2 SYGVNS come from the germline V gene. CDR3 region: CASSDWGQGEGSETQYF. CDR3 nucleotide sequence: TGTGCCAGCAGTGATTGGGGACAGGGAGAGGGTTCGGAGACCCAGTACTTC. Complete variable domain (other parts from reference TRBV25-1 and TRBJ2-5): EADIYQTPRYLVIGTGKKITLECSQTMGHDKMYWYQQDPGMELHLIHYSYGVNSTEKGDLSSESTVSRIRTEHFPLTLESARPSHTSQYLCASSDWGQGEGSETQYFGPGTRLLVL.

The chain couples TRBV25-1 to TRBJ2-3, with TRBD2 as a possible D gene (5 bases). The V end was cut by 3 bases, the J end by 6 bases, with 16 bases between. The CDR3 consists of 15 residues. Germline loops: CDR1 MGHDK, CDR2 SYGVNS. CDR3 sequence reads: CASSDRSLDKDTQYF. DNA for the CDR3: TGTGCCAGCAGTGACCGTTCACTAGATAAGGATACGCAGTATTTT.

The CDR3 loop reads CASSPTVIYEQYF. The CDR3, as DNA: TGTGCCAGCTCACCAACAGTTATCTACGAGCAGTACTTC. V is TRBV18 and J is TRBJ2-7; D is ambiguous. The V end was cut by 2 bases, the J end by 3 bases, with 8 bases between. Germline V lookup: CDR1 KGHSH, CDR2 LQKENI. This CDR3 spans 13 amino acids.